The source of this T cell receptor (beta chain) is a study of cytomegalovirus exposure and HLA in healthy donors. General study points: Sequencing likely caused a cluster of highly shared sequence variants.

The PCR had 60 Vbeta and 13 Jbeta primers. TCRdb keeps only in-frame clones here, not all; method: immunoSEQ multiplex PCR. The table shows some 180,000 clones, with around 75% occurring only once. As to this clone: Its antigen is unknown.

V lost 1 base, J lost 4 bases, and 11 bases lay in between. The germline V gene encodes CDR1 GTSNPN and CDR2 SVGIG (reference sequence). CDR3 length: 14 residues. The genes are TRBV30 and TRBJ2-1; perhaps TRBD1 as D (5 bases). The sequenced sample was PBMCs. The sequence was obtained from a female donor in good health and CMV-seronegative. CDR3 DNA: TGTGCCTGGAGTGCAGGGTTGGGATACAATGAGCAGTTCTTC. Translated: CAWSAGLGYNEQFF.